This paragraph reports one TCR beta chain. Its specificity is not known. The CDR3 spans 14 residues. CDR1 and CDR2 (germline): WSHSY, SAAADI. V lost 3 bases and J lost 5, with 13 bases in between. This record comes from a study of OX40 agonist ivuxolimab in advanced cancers. Study-level information: With a range of roughly 23 to 90, age averaged approximately 60 years, and around 80% were male. People who had prior anti-PD-1, anti-PD-L1 or anti-CTLA-4 therapy could take part, and around 39% had some.

Excluded were patients having autoimmune disease history or systemic immunosuppression. Study results and limitations: Expanded clones were, on average, more numerous among CD8+ T cells than CD4+.

Some clones are missing from TCRdb's copy, which holds only in-frame ones; the method was immunoSEQ multiplex PCR. Counted here are 80,000 to 95,000 clones, approximately 90% occurring once; the ten biggest clones make up 0.6% to 0.75%. This TCR was sampled from an adult with an advanced solid tumor such as melanoma, head and neck, liver or kidney cancer. Specimen: CD4+ or CD8+ T cells sorted from blood, collected in a trial of the OX40 agonist ivuxolimab. This rearrangement joins TRBV10-2 to TRBJ2-5, with unresolved D. The CDR3 DNA is TGCGCCAGCAGTGATGTATTGCTCGGGGAGACCCAGTACTTC. Translated: CASSDVLLGETQYF.